These 22 T cell receptor beta chains share one sample of origin, sequenced in a study of blood T cell repertoires in COVID-19. The method was immunoSEQ multiplex PCR; TCRdb's version includes in-frame clones alone and lacks a portion of them. This sample carries 100,000 to 150,000 clones, around four fifths of them seen once, and the ten largest clones take 4.5% to 6%. The source material was peripheral blood. These receptors all come from a man older than 75 with COVID-19, enrolled during active disease.

The CDR3 loop reads CASSPPAGGFYNEQFF. CDR3 sequence (DNA): TGTGCCAGCAGCCCCCCCGCGGGAGGTTTTTACAATGAGCAGTTCTTC. This chain links TRBV7-8 with TRBJ2-1; 8 nucleotides line up with TRBD2. The CDR3 has 16 amino acids. The trim removed 5 bases at V and 4 bases at J, leaving 10 bases unmatched. Germline loops: CDR1 SGHVS, CDR2 FQNEAQ.

As DNA, the CDR3 is TGTGCCAGCAGCCAAGGATCGGGACTAGCGGGAGATATTAGAGAGACCCAGTACTTC. Translating it yields CASSQGSGLAGDIRETQYF. The chain is built from TRBV4-2 and TRBJ2-5, with TRBD2 matching 14 bases. Germline V gene sequence: CDR1 LGHNA, CDR2 YNFKEQ. This CDR3 is 19 amino acids long. The J segment lost 4 bases and the V segment lost 1 base, leaving 11 bases of the junction unmatched.

Regarding this clone: Germline and junction disagree at one end, which may indicate a read error. The chain couples TRBV7-7 to TRBJ2-2; weak D call: TRBD1 (5 bases). The germline V gene has CDR1 SSHAT and CDR2 FNYEAQ (reference sequence). The CDR3 runs 14 residues. CDR3 loop: CASSSDSTSGELFF. The CDR3 nucleotides are TGTGCTAGCAGCTCCGACAGTACCTCCGGGGAGCTGTTTTTT.

Concerning this clone: Distinct nucleotide sequences in the sample also encode this CDR3. The chain recombines TRBV7-3 with TRBJ2-1; weak D call: TRBD1 (5 bases). The germline V gene has CDR1 SGHTA and CDR2 FQGTGA. Trimming took off 5 bases at V and 4 bases at J, with 15 bases between the two ends. This CDR3 spans 15 amino acids. CDR3 nucleotide sequence: TGTGCCAGCAGCCCAACAGGTCCCCCGTACAATGAGCAGTTCTTC. Protein: CASSPTGPPYNEQFF. Using reference TRBV7-3 and TRBJ2-1 for the parts outside the CDR3, the full variable domain is GAGVSQTPSNKVTEKGKYVELRCDPISGHTALYWYRQSLGQGPEFLIYFQGTGAADDSGLPNDRFFAVRPEGSVSTLKIQRTERGDSAVYLCASSPTGPPYNEQFFGPGTRLTVL.

The chain carries TRBV7-6 and TRBJ2-2; D remains unclear. Trimming pared 5 bases from V and 0 bases from J, leaving 13 bases between. The germline V gene has CDR1 SGHVS and CDR2 FNYEAQ. The CDR3 length is 16 residues. The CDR3 spells CASSRFAGANTGELFF. The CDR3, as DNA: TGTGCCAGCAGCCGCTTCGCTGGAGCGAACACCGGGGAGCTGTTTTTT.

The CDR3, as DNA: TGTGCCAGCAGTTTCCCAGATAATGAAAAACTGTTTTTT. Amino acid sequence: CASSFPDNEKLFF. V gene TRBV28 combines with J gene TRBJ1-4; no definite D call. The CDR3 spans 13 residues. Trimming removed 3 bases from V and 4 bases from J, with 6 bases in between. Germline lookup yields CDR1 MDHEN and CDR2 SYDVKM.

This chain uses TRBV28 with TRBJ2-1, with D unresolved. This CDR3 contains 15 residues. Germline loops: CDR1 MDHEN, CDR2 SYDVKM. Trimming removed 4 bases at V and 0 bases at J, with 10 bases between. The CDR3 sequence: CASSSTWASYNEQFF. Written as DNA, the CDR3 is TGTGCCAGCAGTTCTACTTGGGCCTCCTACAATGAGCAGTTCTTC.

Only one count was recorded for this clone. The chain links TRBV4-1 to TRBJ2-1; 8 positions agree with TRBD2. Germline CDR1 MGHRA, CDR2 YSYEKL. Trimming cost V 0 bases and J 0 bases; bases outside gene matches: 4. This CDR3 is built from 17 residues. The CDR3: CASSQDPAGDSYNEQFF. The CDR3 nucleotides are TGCGCCAGCAGCCAAGACCCAGCGGGAGACTCCTACAATGAGCAGTTCTTC.

V gene TRBV3-1 (or the pseudogene TRBV3-2) combines with J gene TRBJ2-5; D is possibly TRBD1 (6 bases). The CDR3 has 17 residues. CDR1 is LGHDT, CDR2 YNNKEL, per germline (reference sequence). Between the trimmed V and J ends, which lost 4 bases and 4 bases, there was a span of 22 bases. The CDR3 region is CASSLRGGHQPGETQYF. CDR3 nucleotides: TGTGCCAGCAGCCTCCGAGGGGGTCACCAACCTGGAGAGACCCAGTACTTC.

To note about this clone: Here the CDR3 omits its conserved ending phenylalanine or tryptophan, so a read error is the likely source. Because the CDR3's place on the DNA is in doubt, the DNA is left out and the CDR3 is given as listed by TCRdb. The chain is built from TRBV28 and TRBJ1-6; the table's D gene call, TRBD1, was not cross checked with the DNA. The germline V gene encodes CDR1 MDHEN and CDR2 SYDVKM. The CDR3 region is 12 residues in length, termini included. The CDR3 sequence is CASSRPDRGLLI.

The rearrangement links TRBV28 to TRBJ2-3; 8 positions match TRBD2. Losses at the gene ends were 10 bases for V and 1 base for J; bases not matched to a gene: 1. The germline V gene encodes CDR1 MDHEN and CDR2 SYDVKM. The CDR3 spans 12 residues. The CDR3 loop reads CAIGGGTDTQYF. In DNA, the CDR3 is TGTGCCATCGGGGGGGGCACAGATACGCAGTATTTT.

The chain carries TRBV29-1 and TRBJ2-1; tentatively, D is TRBD2 (5 bases). V gave up 3 bases and J gave up 8 bases, with 8 bases separating them. The CDR3 has 11 residues. Per germline, CDR1 SQVTM and CDR2 ANQGSEA. CDR3 region: CSVEEVDEQFF. In nucleotides, the CDR3 is TGCAGCGTTGAGGAGGTCGATGAGCAGTTCTTC.

This chain joins TRBV5-1 and TRBJ1-6, with 7 bases fitting TRBD1. Germline V gene data show CDR1 as SGHRS and CDR2 as YFSETQ. V lost 2 bases to trimming and J lost 6 bases; unmatched junction nucleotides: 2. The CDR3 runs 14 residues. CDR3 coding DNA: TGCGCCAGCAGCTTACAGGGGAGTAATTCACCCCTCCACTTT. It encodes CASSLQGSNSPLHF. The full variable domain, its missing parts supplied by reference TRBV5-1 and TRBJ1-6, is KAGVTQTPRYLIKTRGQQVTLSCSPISGHRSVSWYQQTPGQGLQFLFEYFSETQRNKGNFPGRFSGRQFSNSRSEMNVSTLELGDSALYLCASSLQGSNSPLHFGNGTRLTVT.

This clone is a singleton in its sample. The V call is TRBV19, the J call TRBJ2-5; D perhaps matches TRBD1 (5 bases). The ends were cut back, 3 bases at V and 1 base at J, with 12 bases in the middle. The CDR3 is made up of 15 amino acids. The V gene's germline CDR1 is LNHDA and CDR2 SQIVND (reference sequence). The CDR3 DNA follows: TGTGCCAGTAGTATTGCAGGGCTCTCCCAAGAGACCCAGTACTTC. Translation: CASSIAGLSQETQYF.

The chain links TRBV19 to TRBJ2-7; TRBD2 might be the D (5 bases). The CDR3 is 14 amino acids. Germline V gives CDR1 LNHDA, CDR2 SQIVND (reference sequence). V gave up 4 bases and J gave up 4 bases, with 14 bases separating them. DNA for the CDR3: TGTGCCAGTAGTAATGGACTCGGTTTGTACGAGCAGTACTTC. It translates to CASSNGLGLYEQYF. Drawing the rest from reference TRBV19 and TRBJ2-7, the complete variable domain is DGGITQSPKYLFRKEGQNVTLSCEQNLNHDAMYWYRQDPGQGLRLIYYSQIVNDFQKGDIAEGYSVSREKKESFPLTVTSAQKNPTAFYLCASSNGLGLYEQYFGPGTRLTVT.

DNA for the CDR3: TGTGCCAGCAGCCGAGGTCGCGGCGGGAACTATGGCTACACCTTC. Translated: CASSRGRGGNYGYTF. The chain joins TRBV7-9 to TRBJ1-2; D call uncertain. The CDR3 is 15 amino acids. Germline V gene lookup returns CDR1 SEHNR and CDR2 FQNEAQ (reference sequence). Trimming removed 5 bases at V and 2 bases at J, with 15 bases between.

The gene calls are TRBV6-6 and TRBJ2-1, with TRBD2 identical over 9 bases. With 6 bases clipped from V and 8 bases from J, the junction kept 11 bases outside the gene matches. Per the germline V gene, CDR1 is MNHNY and CDR2 is SVGAGI (reference sequence). This CDR3 comprises 15 residues. The CDR3 nucleotides are TGTGCCAGCAGCCCCCCCGGTAGCGGGAGCTATGAGCAGTTCTTC. It encodes CASSPPGSGSYEQFF.

The V and J genes are TRBV11-2 and TRBJ1-5; possible D gene TRBD1, 6 bases. Germline V lookup: CDR1 SGHAT, CDR2 FQNNGV. There are 15 residues in the CDR3. Trimming took off 5 bases at V and 6 bases at J, with 17 bases between the two ends. CDR3 in DNA: TGTGCCAGCAGCGTCACAGGTATAGGGGGTCAGCCCCAGCATTTT. Its protein product is CASSVTGIGGQPQHF. Full variable domain (outside the CDR3, taken from reference TRBV11-2 and TRBJ1-5): EAGVAQSPRYKIIEKRQSVAFWCNPISGHATLYWYQQILGQGPKLLIQFQNNGVVDDSQLPKDRFSAERLKGVDSTLKIQPAKLEDSAVYLCASSVTGIGGQPQHFGDGTRLSIL.

The CDR3 is CASSWNSGRSYEQYF. The CDR3 region has the DNA TGTGCCAGCAGTTGGAATAGCGGGCGCTCCTACGAGCAGTACTTC. This sequence joins TRBV27 and TRBJ2-7; 7 bases line up with TRBD2. Germline lookup yields CDR1 MNHEY and CDR2 SMNVEV (reference sequence). The V gene end was trimmed by 4 bases and the J gene end by 0 bases; junction bases not matched to a gene: 6. The CDR3 spans 15 residues.

The chain has TRBV7-9 and TRBJ1-1; D is perhaps TRBD1 (5 bases). The CDR3 is 13 residues long. Germline V lookup: CDR1 SEHNR, CDR2 FQNEAQ (reference sequence). Deletions cut 4 bases from V and 6 bases from J, with 12 bases between. The CDR3 nucleotides are TGTGCCAGCAGCTCATCAGGGAGGGCTGAAGCTTTCTTT. Its protein product is CASSSSGRAEAFF.

This rearrangement joins TRBV7-3 to TRBJ2-3, with 7 bases fitting TRBD1. Germline loops: CDR1 SGHTA, CDR2 FQGTGA. V trimming: 5 bases; J trimming: 1 base; junction bases outside the gene matches: 3. The CDR3 spans 14 residues. The CDR3 is CASSIGQGTDTQYF. As DNA, the CDR3 is TGTGCCAGCAGCATAGGACAGGGCACAGATACGCAGTATTTT.

J is TRBJ2-7 and V is TRBV7-9, with 7 bases aligning to TRBD1. Looked up from germline, CDR1 is SEHNR and CDR2 is FQNEAQ (reference sequence). The CDR3 spans 14 residues. V was clipped by 5 bases and J by 6 bases; unmatched bases: 10. The CDR3 region has the DNA TGTGCCAGCAGCCTAACAGGGGCAACCCCCGAGCAGTACTTC. Protein product: CASSLTGATPEQYF.